The next 3 T cell receptor beta chains were all read from a single sample in a study of blood T cells in healthy people across ages. A second PCR of 7 to 11 cycles used a sample-barcoded 5' primer and a J-beta primer mix. TCRdb ran MiXCR on the 5' RACE reads and lists one entry per CDR3 protein. The sample has roughly 500,000 distinct CDR3 sequences; approximately 30% are singletons. Sequencing used blood. These receptors came from a woman in her sixties or seventies in good health.

This clonotype has just a few counts. This chain uses TRBV7-2 with TRBJ2-2; 7 nucleotides agree with TRBD1. Germline CDR1 reads SGHTA; CDR2 reads FQGNSA. This CDR3 is 16 amino acids long. With V trimmed by 5 bases and J by 5 bases, 11 bases remained unmatched. The chain's CDR3 is CASSQKGGVNTGELFF. CDR3 sequence (DNA): TGTGCCAGCAGCCAAAAAGGGGGCGTAAATACCGGGGAGCTGTTTTTT.

The rearrangement uses TRBV7-9 and TRBJ1-2; 8 nucleotides line up with TRBD1. Germline CDR1 reads SEHNR; CDR2 reads FQNEAQ (reference sequence). The trim removed 5 bases at V and 0 bases at J, leaving 8 bases unmatched. The CDR3 loop spans 16 amino acids. CDR3 in amino acids: CASSRGTGLANYGYTF. In DNA form, the CDR3 reads TGTGCCAGCAGCCGTGGGACAGGCCTAGCTAACTATGGCTACACCTTC.

This clonotype appeared once. This sequence joins TRBV12-3 or TRBV12-4 and TRBJ1-5; D gene ambiguous. The CDR3 is 11 residues long. V was clipped by 3 bases and J by 5 bases, with 2 bases between them. CDR3 protein: CASSFYQPQHF. CDR3 in DNA: TGTGCCAGCAGTTTCTATCAGCCCCAGCATTTT.